This is a list of T cell receptor beta chains from one sample in a study of OX40 agonist ivuxolimab in advanced cancers. Sequenced by immunoSEQ multiplex PCR; TCRdb stores in-frame clones only, minus some. The sample consists of about 62,000 clones, 85% of them appearing once. The input for sequencing was CD4+ or CD8+ T cells sorted from blood, taken in a trial of the OX40 agonist ivuxolimab. The source is an adult with an advanced solid tumor such as melanoma, head and neck, liver or kidney cancer. Both conserved end residues are part of each CDR3. Fields, in order: J gene, V gene, clone size, CDR3 length, D gene, CDR3 protein, CDR3 DNA. D genes are given only for firm matches. Only part of the rows carry a size: once, few, many, or a class if the clone is expanded.

J: TRBJ2-7
V: TRBV6-1
size: few
length: 14
D: NA
CDR3: CASRARQEPRVQYF
DNA: TGTGCCAGCCGAGCGAGACAGGAACCAAGGGTGCAGTACTTC

J: TRBJ1-1
V: TRBV4-1
size: NA
length: 16
D: NA
CDR3: CASSQDPGVPNTEAFF
DNA: TGCGCCAGCAGCCAAGATCCGGGAGTACCGAACACTGAAGCTTTCTTT

J: TRBJ1-1
V: TRBV6-1
size: NA
length: 13
D: NA
CDR3: CASSGVVGTEAFF
DNA: TGTGCCAGCAGTGGGGTAGTAGGGACTGAAGCTTTCTTT

J: TRBJ2-5
V: TRBV6-5
size: NA
length: 14
D: TRBD1
CDR3: CASSSGTGQETQYF
DNA: TGTGCCAGCAGTTCCGGGACAGGGCAAGAGACCCAGTACTTC

J: TRBJ2-3
V: TRBV4-1
size: NA
length: 18
D: TRBD2
CDR3: CASSQAWAAGDWEDTQYF
DNA: TGCGCCAGCAGCCAAGCTTGGGCAGCGGGGGACTGGGAAGATACGCAGTATTTT

J: TRBJ2-7
V: TRBV15
size: few
length: 15
D: NA
CDR3: CATSRDWDGSYEQYF
DNA: TGTGCCACCAGCAGAGATTGGGACGGGTCCTACGAGCAGTACTTC

J: TRBJ2-1
V: TRBV10-3
size: NA
length: 14
D: TRBD2
CDR3: CAISDAGLAGEQFF
DNA: TGTGCCATCAGTGACGCGGGACTAGCGGGCGAGCAGTTCTTC

J: TRBJ1-1
V: TRBV19
size: few
length: 12
D: NA
CDR3: CASSSPPTEAFF
DNA: TGTGCCAGTAGTTCTCCGCCCACTGAAGCTTTCTTT

J: TRBJ2-1
V: TRBV7-3
size: NA
length: 16
D: NA
CDR3: CASSLLPGRGYNEQFF
DNA: TGTGCCAGCAGCTTATTACCGGGGCGGGGCTACAATGAGCAGTTCTTC

J: TRBJ2-2
V: TRBV2
size: NA
length: 14
D: TRBD2
CDR3: CASRRTSQAGELFF
DNA: TGTGCCAGCAGGAGGACTAGTCAGGCCGGGGAGCTGTTTTTT

J: TRBJ1-1
V: TRBV19
size: NA
length: 13
D: NA
CDR3: CASSSTMNTEAFF
DNA: TGTGCCAGTAGTTCGACCATGAACACTGAAGCTTTCTTT

J: TRBJ2-3
V: TRBV13
size: NA
length: 14
D: TRBD2
CDR3: CASTQAGATDTQYF
DNA: TGTGCCAGCACTCAAGCGGGAGCGACAGATACGCAGTATTTT

J: TRBJ1-1
V: TRBV11-2
size: NA
length: 13
D: NA
CDR3: CASSLRQLGEAFF
DNA: TGTGCCAGCAGCTTACGACAGCTCGGGGAAGCTTTCTTT

J: TRBJ2-3
V: TRBV19
size: NA
length: 14
D: TRBD1
CDR3: CASSDRGLGDTQYF
DNA: TGTGCCAGTTCCGACAGGGGGCTAGGAGATACGCAGTATTTT

J: TRBJ1-4
V: TRBV4-1
size: NA
length: 17
D: NA
CDR3: CASSQGAASWGNEKLFF
DNA: TGCGCCAGCAGCCAAGGGGCAGCTTCCTGGGGTAATGAAAAACTGTTTTTT

J: TRBJ1-6
V: TRBV7-3
size: NA
length: 15
D: NA
CDR3: CASSLNGAGDSPLHF
DNA: TGTGCCAGCAGCTTAAATGGGGCAGGGGATTCACCCCTCCACTTT

J: TRBJ2-3
V: TRBV5-6
size: NA
length: 15
D: TRBD1
CDR3: CASSPGYRGTDTQYF
DNA: TGTGCCAGCAGCCCTGGTTACAGGGGAACAGATACGCAGTATTTT

J: TRBJ2-1
V: TRBV18
size: NA
length: 16
D: NA
CDR3: CASSPATGISYNEQFF
DNA: TGTGCCAGCTCACCGGCAACAGGGATTTCCTACAATGAGCAGTTCTTC

J: TRBJ2-5
V: TRBV7-3
size: NA
length: 14
D: NA
CDR3: CASSLGTSEGTQYF
DNA: TGTGCCAGCAGCTTAGGGACCTCTGAAGGGACCCAGTACTTC

J: TRBJ2-7
V: TRBV28
size: NA
length: 11
D: NA
CDR3: CASSSSYEQYF
DNA: TGTGCCAGCAGTTCGTCCTACGAGCAGTACTTC

J: TRBJ2-2
V: TRBV10-1
size: NA
length: 14
D: TRBD1
CDR3: CASSRDRSGGELFF
DNA: TGCGCCAGCAGTAGGGACAGGTCCGGCGGGGAGCTGTTTTTT

J: TRBJ1-5
V: TRBV18
size: NA
length: 14
D: NA
CDR3: CASSPSPQNQPQHF
DNA: TGTGCCAGCTCACCAAGTCCTCAGAATCAGCCCCAGCATTTT

J: TRBJ1-2
V: TRBV28
size: once
length: 15
D: NA
CDR3: CASSLGRGEYYGYTF
DNA: TGTGCCAGCAGTTTAGGCAGAGGGGAGTACTATGGCTACACCTTC

J: TRBJ2-2
V: TRBV11-2
size: NA
length: 13
D: NA
CDR3: CASSLDHAGELFF
DNA: TGTGCCAGCAGCTTAGATCATGCCGGGGAGCTGTTTTTT

J: TRBJ2-7
V: TRBV27
size: once
length: 11
D: NA
CDR3: CASSLRTVWYF
DNA: TGTGCCAGCAGTTTACGGACAGTTTGGTACTTC

J: TRBJ1-1
V: TRBV6-1
size: NA
length: 10
D: NA
CDR3: CASSRSEAFF
DNA: TGTGCCAGCAGTAGGAGTGAAGCTTTCTTT

J: TRBJ2-3
V: TRBV5-1
size: NA
length: 12
D: NA
CDR3: CASSLYTDTQYF
DNA: TGCGCCAGCAGCTTATACACAGATACGCAGTATTTT

J: TRBJ1-5
V: TRBV6-1
size: NA
length: 14
D: NA
CDR3: CASSEGRRNQPQHF
DNA: TGTGCCAGCAGTGAGGGAAGGAGGAATCAGCCCCAGCATTTT

J: TRBJ2-3
V: TRBV5-8
size: NA
length: 14
D: NA
CDR3: CASSLVQGGDTQYF
DNA: TGTGCCAGCAGCTTGGTACAGGGCGGGGATACGCAGTATTTT

J: TRBJ2-2
V: TRBV6-6
size: NA
length: 16
D: TRBD1
CDR3: CASSYGAGGSTGELFF
DNA: TGTGCCAGCAGTTATGGGGCAGGGGGAAGTACCGGGGAGCTGTTTTTT

J: TRBJ2-7
V: TRBV2
size: NA
length: 14
D: TRBD1
CDR3: CASSGQGATYEQYF
DNA: TGTGCCAGCAGTGGACAGGGGGCTACCTACGAGCAGTACTTC

J: TRBJ2-7
V: TRBV5-6
size: once
length: 16
D: TRBD1
CDR3: CASSPGTGALTYEQYF
DNA: TGTGCCAGCAGCCCGGGGACAGGGGCGCTGACCTACGAGCAGTACTTC

J: TRBJ2-5
V: TRBV2
size: NA
length: 13
D: NA
CDR3: CASSRDIVGTQYF
DNA: TGTGCCAGCAGTCGGGACATCGTTGGGACCCAGTACTTC

J: TRBJ2-5
V: TRBV7-7
size: NA
length: 14
D: TRBD1
CDR3: CASSPTGGGETQYF
DNA: TGTGCTAGCAGCCCGACAGGGGGCGGGGAGACCCAGTACTTC

J: TRBJ2-5
V: TRBV2
size: NA
length: 10
D: NA
CDR3: CASSVETQYF
DNA: TGTGCCAGCAGCGTTGAGACCCAGTACTTC

J: TRBJ2-5
V: TRBV7-3
size: NA
length: 15
D: NA
CDR3: CASSRGISGQETQYF
DNA: TGTGCCAGCAGCAGAGGTATCAGCGGCCAAGAGACCCAGTACTTC

J: TRBJ2-7
V: TRBV5-1
size: NA
length: 12
D: TRBD1
CDR3: CASSFTGEEQYF
DNA: TGCGCCAGCAGCTTTACAGGGGAAGAGCAGTACTTC

J: TRBJ2-7
V: TRBV7-8
size: NA
length: 13
D: NA
CDR3: CASSLNGAYEQYF
DNA: TGTGCCAGCAGCTTAAACGGAGCCTACGAGCAGTACTTC

J: TRBJ2-6
V: TRBV4-2
size: NA
length: 17
D: TRBD2
CDR3: CASSQPGRAAGANVLTF
DNA: TGTGCCAGCAGCCAACCCGGGAGGGCGGCTGGGGCCAACGTCCTGACTTTC

J: TRBJ2-7
V: TRBV19
size: NA
length: 14
D: NA
CDR3: CASTSGRGNYEQYF
DNA: TGTGCCAGTACCTCCGGTCGGGGAAACTACGAGCAGTACTTC

J: TRBJ2-5
V: TRBV6-5
size: NA
length: 15
D: TRBD1
CDR3: CASSLSPGQQETQYF
DNA: TGTGCCAGCAGTTTATCGCCGGGACAGCAAGAGACCCAGTACTTC